The T cell receptor (beta chain) under discussion was sequenced for a study of T cells after yellow fever vaccination. Overall study: Fractions of low cell number were prepared using SMART-Seq v4 Ultra Low Input.

TCRdb used MiXCR to reprocess the 5' RACE reads, holding one entry per CDR3 protein. The data contain approximately 450,000 distinct CDR3 sequences, roughly a sixth of them singletons. As to this clonotype: What it binds is not known.

Regarding the study as a whole: The booster response re-showed most primary clones: approximately 95% CD4, almost 90% CD8. FACS-sorted repertoires could contain abundant clonotypes contaminating from the bulk population. A secondary response was less intense yet reached its peak sooner, at day 5 versus 15.

Here the sequenced sample was PBMCs, taken before the yellow fever booster vaccination. The sequence was collected from a man aged 18 to 29 who received the YFV17D yellow fever vaccine.

The CDR3 region is CASRRWGLAGSPGADTQYF. The CDR3 DNA follows: TGCGCCAGCAGACGTTGGGGACTAGCGGGTTCACCCGGGGCAGATACGCAGTATTTT. The genes are TRBV4-3 and TRBJ2-3; 12 bases agree with TRBD2. The CDR3 covers 19 residues. In germline, CDR1 is LGHNA, CDR2 YSLEER. Trimming cost V 6 bases and J 4 bases; bases outside gene matches: 17.